This entry lists 5 T cell receptor beta chains sequenced from one sample in a study of cytomegalovirus exposure and HLA in healthy donors. The assay was immunoSEQ multiplex PCR, and TCRdb's table has in-frame clones only and misses some. The sample holds some 140,000 clones; 85% to 90% are singletons and the top ten take roughly 6.5%. Specimen: PBMCs. The receptors stem from a woman aged 30 to 39 in good health and CMV-seropositive.

CDR3 coding DNA: TGCGCCAGCGCTCCCGGGACAAACGGGGGCAATCAGCCCCAGCATTTT. Translation gives CASAPGTNGGNQPQHF. The chain carries TRBV23-1 and TRBJ1-5, with a possible D match to TRBD1 (6 bases). TRBV23-1 is designated an ORF whose function remains uncertain. The CDR3 sequence is 16 residues long. V lost 8 bases and J lost 2, with 19 bases in between.

The chain couples TRBV9 to TRBJ1-2; TRBD1 matches at 7 bases. Germline-derived CDR1 and CDR2 are SGDLS and YYNGEE. Losses at the gene ends were 6 bases for V and 0 bases for J; bases not matched to a gene: 5. The CDR3 totals 14 residues. This chain's CDR3 is CASNRDSPNYGYTF. The DNA of the CDR3 is TGTGCCAGCAACCGGGACAGCCCTAACTATGGCTACACCTTC.

The gene calls are TRBV27 and TRBJ2-7; 9 bases agree with TRBD2. After removal of 2 bases from V and 8 bases from J, the junction contained 10 bases not matched to a gene. The CDR3 runs to 15 residues. Germline assignment: CDR1 MNHEY and CDR2 SMNVEV (reference sequence). The CDR3 DNA sequence: TGTGCCAGCAGTTTAGCGGGGGGGATGCCTACGCAGCAGTACTTC. Translation gives CASSLAGGMPTQQYF.

The chain employs TRBV5-4 and TRBJ2-5; 9 nucleotides line up with TRBD1. Germline CDR1 reads SGHNT; CDR2 reads YYREEE (reference sequence). Trimming cost V 0 bases and J 5 bases; bases outside gene matches: 5. This CDR3 has 15 amino acids. The CDR3 DNA reads TGTGCCAGCAGCTTGGCGACAGGGGGTCGGGAGACCCAGTACTTC. It yields the protein CASSLATGGRETQYF.

As DNA, the CDR3 is TGTGCCAGCAGTTCCTGGACAGGGGGCAAGCAAGAGACCCAGTACTTC. It is translated as CASSSWTGGKQETQYF. V and J are TRBV6-6 and TRBJ2-5; 11 bases map to TRBD1. Per germline, CDR1 MNHNY and CDR2 SVGAGI (reference sequence). The junction had 6 bases not matched to a gene; V was cut back by 4 bases and J by 2 bases. The CDR3 has 16 amino acids.